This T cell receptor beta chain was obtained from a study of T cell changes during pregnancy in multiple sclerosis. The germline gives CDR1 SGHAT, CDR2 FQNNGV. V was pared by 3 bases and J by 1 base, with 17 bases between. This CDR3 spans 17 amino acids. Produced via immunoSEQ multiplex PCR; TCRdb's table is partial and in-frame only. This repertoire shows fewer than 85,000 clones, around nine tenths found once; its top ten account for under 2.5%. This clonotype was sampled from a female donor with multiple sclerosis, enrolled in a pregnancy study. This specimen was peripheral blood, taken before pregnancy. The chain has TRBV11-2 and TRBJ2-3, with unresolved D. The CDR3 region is CASSFLFVTQGTDTQYF. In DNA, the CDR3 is TGTGCCAGCAGCTTTCTGTTCGTTACGCAGGGCACAGATACGCAGTATTTT.